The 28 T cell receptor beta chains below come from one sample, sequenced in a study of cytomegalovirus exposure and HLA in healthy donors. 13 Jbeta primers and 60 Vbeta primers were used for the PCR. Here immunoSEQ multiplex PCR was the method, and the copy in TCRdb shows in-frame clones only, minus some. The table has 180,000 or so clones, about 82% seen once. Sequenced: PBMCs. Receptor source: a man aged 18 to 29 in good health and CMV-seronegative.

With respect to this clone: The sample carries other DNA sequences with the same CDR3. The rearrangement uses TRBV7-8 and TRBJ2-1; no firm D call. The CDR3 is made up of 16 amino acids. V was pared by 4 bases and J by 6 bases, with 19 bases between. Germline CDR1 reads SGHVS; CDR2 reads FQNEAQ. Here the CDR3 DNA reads TGTGCCAGCAGCTCCTCCCGGCTAGAACCGGGCAATGAGCAGTTCTTC. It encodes CASSSSRLEPGNEQFF.

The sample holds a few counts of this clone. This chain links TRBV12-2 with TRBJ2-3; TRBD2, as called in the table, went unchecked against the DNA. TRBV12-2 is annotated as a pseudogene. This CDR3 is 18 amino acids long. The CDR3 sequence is CASRLGSPRSGSTDTQYF. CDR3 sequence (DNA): TGTGCAAGTCGCTTAGGGTCCCCTCGGTCGGGAAGCACAGATACGCAGTATTTT.

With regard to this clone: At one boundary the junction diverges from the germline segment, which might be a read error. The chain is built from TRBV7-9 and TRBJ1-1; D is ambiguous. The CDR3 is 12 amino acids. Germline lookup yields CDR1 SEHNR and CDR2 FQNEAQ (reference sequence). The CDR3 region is CSSSLSSPGAFF. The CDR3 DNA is TGTTCCAGCAGCTTATCAAGCCCCGGTGCTTTCTTT.

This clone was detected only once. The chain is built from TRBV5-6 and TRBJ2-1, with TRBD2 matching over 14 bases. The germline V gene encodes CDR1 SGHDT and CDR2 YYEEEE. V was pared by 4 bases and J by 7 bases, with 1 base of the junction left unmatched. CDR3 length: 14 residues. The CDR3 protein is CASSGTSGSNEQFF. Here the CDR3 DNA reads TGTGCCAGCAGCGGGACTAGCGGGAGTAATGAGCAGTTCTTC.

CDR3 sequence (DNA): TGTGCTAGCGCCCGGGGGGGCGACACCGGGGAGCTGTTTTTT. This gives the protein CASARGGDTGELFF. The chain couples TRBV12-5 to TRBJ2-2; 8 bases map to TRBD2. This CDR3 is built from 14 residues. The junction had 6 bases not matched to a gene; V was cut back by 9 bases and J by 3 bases. Germline CDR1 is LGHNT and CDR2 is FRNRAP.

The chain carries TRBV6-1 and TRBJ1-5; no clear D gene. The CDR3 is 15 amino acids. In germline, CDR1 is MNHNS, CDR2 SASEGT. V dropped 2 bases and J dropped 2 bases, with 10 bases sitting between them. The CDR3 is CASSESPAGNQPQHF. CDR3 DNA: TGTGCCAGCAGTGAAAGCCCCGCCGGCAATCAGCCCCAGCATTTT.

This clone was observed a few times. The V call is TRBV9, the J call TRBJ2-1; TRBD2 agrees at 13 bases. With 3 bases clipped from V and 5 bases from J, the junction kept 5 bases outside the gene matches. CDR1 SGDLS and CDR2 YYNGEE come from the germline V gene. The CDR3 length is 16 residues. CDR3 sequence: CASSARLAGGHNEQFF. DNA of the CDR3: TGTGCCAGCAGCGCCAGACTAGCGGGGGGCCACAATGAGCAGTTCTTC. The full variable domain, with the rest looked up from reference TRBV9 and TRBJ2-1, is DSGVTQTPKHLITATGQRVTLRCSPRSGDLSVYWYQQSLDQGLQFLIQYYNGEERAKGNILERFSAQQFPDLHSELNLSSLELGDSALYFCASSARLAGGHNEQFFGPGTRLTVL.

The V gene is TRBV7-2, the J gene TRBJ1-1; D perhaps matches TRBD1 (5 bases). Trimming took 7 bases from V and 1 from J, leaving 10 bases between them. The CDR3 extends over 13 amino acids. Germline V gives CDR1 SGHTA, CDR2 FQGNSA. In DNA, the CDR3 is TGTGCCAGCAACAGCGGGGCGAACACTGAAGCTTTCTTT. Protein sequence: CASNSGANTEAFF. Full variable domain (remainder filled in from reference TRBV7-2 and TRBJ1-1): GAGVSQSPSNKVTEKGKDVELRCDPISGHTALYWYRQSLGQGLEFLIYFQGNSAPDKSGLPSDRFSAERTGGSVSTLTIQRTQQEDSAVYLCASNSGANTEAFFGQGTRLTVV.

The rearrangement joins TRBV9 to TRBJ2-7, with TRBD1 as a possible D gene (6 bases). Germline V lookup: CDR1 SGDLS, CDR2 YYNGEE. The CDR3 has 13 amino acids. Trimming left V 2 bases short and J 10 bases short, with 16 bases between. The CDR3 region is CASSVTGSEVQYF. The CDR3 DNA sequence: TGTGCCAGCAGCGTTACAGGGTCTGAGGTACAGTACTTC.

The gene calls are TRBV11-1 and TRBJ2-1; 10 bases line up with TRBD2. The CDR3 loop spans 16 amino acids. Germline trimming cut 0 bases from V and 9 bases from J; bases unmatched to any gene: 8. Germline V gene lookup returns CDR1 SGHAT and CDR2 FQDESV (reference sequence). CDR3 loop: CASSLARASGSFEQFF. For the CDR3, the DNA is TGTGCCAGCAGCTTAGCGAGGGCTAGCGGGAGTTTTGAGCAGTTCTTC.

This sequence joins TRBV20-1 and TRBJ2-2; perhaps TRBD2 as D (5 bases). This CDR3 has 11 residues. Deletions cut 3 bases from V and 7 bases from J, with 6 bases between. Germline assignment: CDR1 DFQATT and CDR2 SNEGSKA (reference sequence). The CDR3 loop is CSASSVGELFF. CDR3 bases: TGCAGTGCTAGTAGCGTCGGGGAGCTGTTTTTT.

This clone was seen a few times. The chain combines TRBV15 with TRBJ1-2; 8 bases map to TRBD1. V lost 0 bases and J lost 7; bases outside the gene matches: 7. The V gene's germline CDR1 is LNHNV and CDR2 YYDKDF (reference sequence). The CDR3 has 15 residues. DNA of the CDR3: TGTGCCACCAGCAGAGAGGGGACAGGCGCCCTTGGCTACACCTTC. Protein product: CATSREGTGALGYTF.

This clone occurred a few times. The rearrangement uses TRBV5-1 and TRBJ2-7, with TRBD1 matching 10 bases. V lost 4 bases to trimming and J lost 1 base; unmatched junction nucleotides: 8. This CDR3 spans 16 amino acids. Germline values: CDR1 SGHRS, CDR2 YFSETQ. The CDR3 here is CASSNFRDRGSYEQYF. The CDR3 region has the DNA TGCGCCAGCAGCAACTTCCGGGACAGGGGTTCCTACGAGCAGTACTTC.

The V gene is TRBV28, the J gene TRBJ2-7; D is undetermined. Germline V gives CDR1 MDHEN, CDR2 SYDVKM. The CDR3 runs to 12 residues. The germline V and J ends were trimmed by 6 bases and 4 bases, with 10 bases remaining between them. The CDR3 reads CASSQEFYEQYF. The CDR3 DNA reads TGTGCCAGCAGCCAAGAGTTTTACGAGCAGTACTTC.

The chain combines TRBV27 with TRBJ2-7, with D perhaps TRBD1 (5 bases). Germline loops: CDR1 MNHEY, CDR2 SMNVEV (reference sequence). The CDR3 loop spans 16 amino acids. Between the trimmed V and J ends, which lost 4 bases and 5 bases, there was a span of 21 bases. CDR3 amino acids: CASSWDIGQGPHEQYF. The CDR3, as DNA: TGTGCCAGCAGTTGGGATATAGGGCAGGGTCCCCACGAGCAGTACTTC.

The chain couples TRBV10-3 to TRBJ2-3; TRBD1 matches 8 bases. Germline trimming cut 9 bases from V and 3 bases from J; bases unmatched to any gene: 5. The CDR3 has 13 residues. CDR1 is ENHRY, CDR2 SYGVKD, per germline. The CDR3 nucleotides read TGTGCCATAAACCAGGGGGCGACAGATACGCAGTATTTT. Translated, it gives CAINQGATDTQYF.

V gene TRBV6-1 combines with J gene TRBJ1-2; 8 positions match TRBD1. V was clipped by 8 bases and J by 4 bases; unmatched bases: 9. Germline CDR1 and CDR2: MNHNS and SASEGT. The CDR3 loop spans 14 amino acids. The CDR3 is CASAEDRAPYGYTF. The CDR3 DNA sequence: TGTGCCAGCGCGGAGGACAGGGCCCCCTATGGCTACACCTTC.

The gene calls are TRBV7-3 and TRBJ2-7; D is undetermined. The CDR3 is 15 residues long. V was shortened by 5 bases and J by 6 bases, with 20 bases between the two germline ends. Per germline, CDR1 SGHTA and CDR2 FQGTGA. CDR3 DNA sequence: TGTGCCAGCAGCCTCGGCGTGCGGCCTCTCAGCGAGCAGTACTTC. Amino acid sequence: CASSLGVRPLSEQYF. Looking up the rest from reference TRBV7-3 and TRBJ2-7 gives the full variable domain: GAGVSQTPSNKVTEKGKYVELRCDPISGHTALYWYRQSLGQGPEFLIYFQGTGAADDSGLPNDRFFAVRPEGSVSTLKIQRTERGDSAVYLCASSLGVRPLSEQYFGPGTRLTVT.

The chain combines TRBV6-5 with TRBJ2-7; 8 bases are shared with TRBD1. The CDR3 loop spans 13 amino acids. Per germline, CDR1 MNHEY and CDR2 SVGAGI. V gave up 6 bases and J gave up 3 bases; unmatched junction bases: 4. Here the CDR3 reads CASSRTGIYEQYF. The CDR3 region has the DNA TGTGCCAGCAGCCGGACAGGGATCTACGAGCAGTACTTC.

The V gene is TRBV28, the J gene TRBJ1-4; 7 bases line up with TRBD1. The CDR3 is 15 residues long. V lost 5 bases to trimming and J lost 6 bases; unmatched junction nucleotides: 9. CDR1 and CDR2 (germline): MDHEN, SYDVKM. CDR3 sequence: CASSPPDRAYEKLFF. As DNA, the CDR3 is TGTGCCAGCAGTCCCCCTGACAGGGCCTATGAAAAACTGTTTTTT.

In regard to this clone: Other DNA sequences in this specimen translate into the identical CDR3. CDR3: CASSVGTGGYYEQYF. The CDR3 DNA reads TGTGCCAGCAGTGTCGGGACAGGGGGCTATTACGAGCAGTACTTC. The chain links TRBV27 to TRBJ2-7; 12 nucleotides agree with TRBD1. Germline V gene lookup returns CDR1 MNHEY and CDR2 SMNVEV (reference sequence). The CDR3 is 15 amino acids. Losses at the gene ends were 5 bases for V and 4 bases for J; bases not matched to a gene: 6.

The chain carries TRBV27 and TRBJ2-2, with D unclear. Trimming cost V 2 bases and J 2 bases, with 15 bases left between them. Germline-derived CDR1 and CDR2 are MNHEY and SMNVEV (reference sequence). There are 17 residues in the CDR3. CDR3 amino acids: CASSLGYWAGNTGELFF. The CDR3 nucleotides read TGTGCCAGCAGTTTAGGATATTGGGCAGGCAACACCGGGGAGCTGTTTTTT.

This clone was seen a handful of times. CDR3 DNA sequence: TGTGCCAGCAGCGTAGTCCCGACAGCCGACTATGGCTACACCTTC. Residues: CASSVVPTADYGYTF. The chain joins TRBV9 to TRBJ1-2; weak D call: TRBD1 (5 bases). Trimming cost V 0 bases and J 3 bases, with 12 bases left between them. This CDR3 spans 15 amino acids. Looked up from germline, CDR1 is SGDLS and CDR2 is YYNGEE.

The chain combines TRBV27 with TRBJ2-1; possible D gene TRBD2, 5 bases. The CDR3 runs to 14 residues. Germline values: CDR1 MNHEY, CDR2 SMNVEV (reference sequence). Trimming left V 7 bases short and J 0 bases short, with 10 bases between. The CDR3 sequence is CASTKAGSYNEQFF. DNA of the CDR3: TGTGCCAGCACCAAGGCGGGCTCCTACAATGAGCAGTTCTTC.

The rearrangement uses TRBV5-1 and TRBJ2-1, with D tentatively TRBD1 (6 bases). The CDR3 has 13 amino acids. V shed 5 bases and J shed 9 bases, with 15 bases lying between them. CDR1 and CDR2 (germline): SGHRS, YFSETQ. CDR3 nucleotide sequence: TGCGCCAGCAGTACAGGGTCACCAGGTGAGCAGTTCTTC. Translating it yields CASSTGSPGEQFF.

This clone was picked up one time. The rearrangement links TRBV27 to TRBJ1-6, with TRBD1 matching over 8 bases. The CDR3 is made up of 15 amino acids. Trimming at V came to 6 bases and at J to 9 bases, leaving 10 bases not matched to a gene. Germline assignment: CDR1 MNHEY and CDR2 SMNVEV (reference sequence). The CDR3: CASSWGQVTTSPLHF. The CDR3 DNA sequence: TGTGCCAGCAGCTGGGGACAGGTCACCACTTCACCCCTCCACTTT.

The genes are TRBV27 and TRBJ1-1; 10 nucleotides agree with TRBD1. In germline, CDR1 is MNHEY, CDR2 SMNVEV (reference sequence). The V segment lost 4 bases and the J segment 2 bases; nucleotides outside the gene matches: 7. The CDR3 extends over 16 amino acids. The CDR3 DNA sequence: TGTGCCAGCAGTTCACCGGGACAGGGGAGAAACACTGAAGCTTTCTTT. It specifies CASSSPGQGRNTEAFF.

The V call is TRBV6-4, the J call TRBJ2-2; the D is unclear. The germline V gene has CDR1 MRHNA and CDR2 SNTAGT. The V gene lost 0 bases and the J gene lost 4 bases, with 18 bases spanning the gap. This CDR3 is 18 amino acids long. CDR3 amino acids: CASSDSTFPWLGTGELFF. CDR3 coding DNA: TGTGCCAGCAGTGACTCGACTTTCCCCTGGCTGGGCACCGGGGAGCTGTTTTTT.